The next 22 T cell receptor beta chains were all read from a single sample in a study of T cell changes during pregnancy in multiple sclerosis (dated by TCRdb to between 2019 and 2020). The receptor library was made with the immunoSEQ multiplex PCR assay. TCRdb retrieved this table from immuneACCESS and kept in-frame rearrangements only. Not all clones are present; in checked studies, unresolved V genes account for under half, and no reason is known for the remainder. In all, the sample holds around 48,000 clones, and roughly 92% of those were seen once. The ten largest clones capture 0.6% to 0.75% of the sample. The starting material was CD4+ T cells from peripheral blood mononuclear cells, obtained in the third trimester of pregnancy. Receptors were obtained from a female donor with multiple sclerosis, enrolled in a pregnancy study.

The chain recombines TRBV5-1 with TRBJ2-5; 11 bases fit TRBD2. The CDR3 extends over 15 amino acids. V was pared by 4 bases and J by 3 bases, with 5 bases of the junction left unmatched. Germline CDR1 reads SGHRS; CDR2 reads YFSETQ. The CDR3 DNA is TGCGCCAGCAGCACTCCGGGACTAGCGGAAGAGACCCAGTACTTC. Protein product: CASSTPGLAEETQYF. Together with reference TRBV5-1 and TRBJ2-5, the CDR3 gives the full variable domain: KAGVTQTPRYLIKTRGQQVTLSCSPISGHRSVSWYQQTPGQGLQFLFEYFSETQRNKGNFPGRFSGRQFSNSRSEMNVSTLELGDSALYLCASSTPGLAEETQYFGPGTRLLVL.

The chain carries TRBV2 and TRBJ1-2; no definite D call. Germline CDR1 reads SNHLY; CDR2 reads FYNNEI. Trimming took off 1 base at V and 0 bases at J, with 15 bases between the two ends. CDR3 length: 17 amino acids. The CDR3 region is CASSEEEAVRSNYGYTF. In DNA form, the CDR3 reads TGTGCCAGCAGTGAAGAAGAGGCGGTACGTTCTAACTATGGCTACACCTTC.

The chain combines TRBV5-1 with TRBJ2-1; the D gene is possibly TRBD2 (6 bases). Germline loops: CDR1 SGHRS, CDR2 YFSETQ. This CDR3 spans 15 amino acids. V lost 4 bases, J lost 5 bases, and 16 bases lay in between. The CDR3 loop reads CASSPVGTYNNEQFF. For the CDR3, the DNA is TGCGCCAGCAGCCCGGTCGGGACTTACAACAATGAGCAGTTCTTC.

The chain employs TRBV10-3 and TRBJ2-7; 9 nucleotides agree with TRBD2. The germline CDR1 and CDR2 sequences are ENHRY and SYGVKD. J was trimmed by 6 bases and V by 9 bases; bases with no gene match: 18. The CDR3 is 16 amino acids. CDR3 sequence reads: CAIRQPGLAGSGEQYF. DNA for the CDR3: TGTGCCATACGACAACCCGGCCTAGCGGGAAGCGGCGAGCAGTACTTC.

The chain recombines TRBV6-1 with TRBJ2-7; D may be TRBD1 (6 bases). The CDR3 extends over 14 amino acids. Trimming stripped 7 bases from V and 0 bases from J, with 13 bases between. Germline CDR1 and CDR2: MNHNS and SASEGT. CDR3 sequence: CASKDSTVSYEQYF. The CDR3 DNA is TGTGCCAGCAAGGACAGTACCGTCTCCTACGAGCAGTACTTC.

V is TRBV21-1 and J is TRBJ2-3; the table calls TRBD2, which could not be checked here. TRBV21-1 is annotated as a pseudogene. The CDR3 length is 15 residues. The CDR3 DNA sequence: TGTGCCAGCAGCAAAGCTAGCGGGACCACAGATACGCAGTATTTT. Its protein product is CASSKASGTTDTQYF.

This chain uses TRBV28 with TRBJ1-5; tentatively, D is TRBD1 (5 bases). V dropped 1 base and J dropped 7 bases, with 8 bases sitting between them. From germline, CDR1 is MDHEN and CDR2 SYDVKM. The CDR3 sequence is 13 residues long. For the CDR3, the DNA is TGTGCCAGCAGTTTATCGGGGGGGCAGCCCCAGCATTTT. It yields the protein CASSLSGGQPQHF.

The V call is TRBV6-5, the J call TRBJ1-5; the D is unclear. The CDR3 covers 13 residues. CDR1 is MNHEY and CDR2 is SVGAGI in the germline V gene. The ends were cut back, 6 bases at V and 7 bases at J, with 13 bases in the middle. The CDR3 bases are TGTGCCAGCAGCCTCCTCCGAGGGCAGCCCCAGCATTTT. This sequence encodes CASSLLRGQPQHF.

This rearrangement joins TRBV6-6 to TRBJ2-5; D is unresolved. This CDR3 region has 14 residues. CDR1 MNHNY and CDR2 SVGAGI come from the germline V gene (reference sequence). V lost 0 bases and J 5 bases, leaving 10 bases between the germline ends. CDR3 in amino acids: CASSYSTFAETQYF. The CDR3 DNA is TGTGCCAGCAGTTACTCGACATTCGCGGAGACCCAGTACTTC.

CDR3 region: CASSPTGVGGQETQYF. As DNA, the CDR3 is TGTGCCAGCAGTCCTACAGGGGTTGGAGGACAAGAGACCCAGTACTTC. The V gene is TRBV28, the J gene TRBJ2-5, with 7 nucleotides matching TRBD1. CDR1 is MDHEN, CDR2 SYDVKM, per germline. With 5 bases clipped from V and 2 bases from J, the junction kept 11 bases outside the gene matches. The CDR3 extends over 16 amino acids.

A single count supports this clone. The chain uses TRBV10-3 and TRBJ1-5, with D unclear. The CDR3 is 15 residues long. V was cut by 4 bases and J by 2 bases, with 12 bases left in between. CDR1 is ENHRY, CDR2 SYGVKD, per germline. CDR3 loop: CAISGSGEGNQPQHF. CDR3 DNA sequence: TGTGCCATCAGTGGTAGCGGGGAGGGCAATCAGCCCCAGCATTTT.

J is TRBJ1-1 and V is TRBV21-1. TRBV21-1 is a known pseudogene. CDR3 length equals 17 residues. CDR3 bases: TGTGCCAGCCGAAACGGGGGGGGGCGCACAGGTGTAACTGAAGCTTTCTTT. Its protein is CASRNGGGRTGVTEAFF.

The J gene is TRBJ2-3, the V gene TRBV27; D is possibly TRBD2 (5 bases). The germline V and J ends were trimmed by 6 bases and 2 bases, with 12 bases remaining between them. Per the germline V gene, CDR1 is MNHEY and CDR2 is SMNVEV (reference sequence). The CDR3 runs 14 residues. The CDR3 region is CASSRSGLTDTQYF. The CDR3 nucleotides are TGTGCCAGCAGCCGTAGTGGACTCACAGATACGCAGTATTTT.

The V call is TRBV5-1, the J call TRBJ2-7; TRBD2 matches at 9 bases. Trimming cost V 0 bases and J 7 bases; bases outside gene matches: 8. CDR3 size: 15 residues. CDR1 and CDR2 from the germline V gene are SGHRS and YFSETQ. CDR3 loop: CASSLAGTSFEEQYF. The CDR3 bases are TGCGCCAGCAGCTTGGCCGGGACTAGCTTTGAGGAGCAGTACTTC. Full variable domain (missing parts from reference TRBV5-1 and TRBJ2-7): KAGVTQTPRYLIKTRGQQVTLSCSPISGHRSVSWYQQTPGQGLQFLFEYFSETQRNKGNFPGRFSGRQFSNSRSEMNVSTLELGDSALYLCASSLAGTSFEEQYFGPGTRLTVT.

The chain uses TRBV19 and TRBJ2-1; a weak D match, TRBD2 (6 bases). This CDR3 region has 15 residues. Trimming pared 6 bases from V and 6 bases from J, leaving 18 bases between. Per germline, CDR1 LNHDA and CDR2 SQIVND (reference sequence). CDR3 nucleotide sequence: TGTGCCAGTAGCGGGAGCGTGCTTCACTTCAATGAGCAGTTCTTC. Encoded protein: CASSGSVLHFNEQFF.

CDR3 sequence reads: CAISASGSSYEQYF. Here the CDR3 DNA reads TGTGCCATCAGTGCTAGCGGGAGCTCCTACGAGCAGTACTTC. The chain has TRBV10-3 and TRBJ2-7; 10 bases match TRBD2. Germline assignment: CDR1 ENHRY and CDR2 SYGVKD. CDR3 size: 14 residues. The ends lost 4 bases at V and 0 bases at J; junction bases unmatched: 0.

The rearrangement uses TRBV10-3 and TRBJ2-3, with D maybe TRBD2 (6 bases). Germline V gives CDR1 ENHRY, CDR2 SYGVKD. V was pared by 11 bases and J by 5 bases, with 20 bases between. This CDR3 is 14 amino acids long. DNA of the CDR3: TGTGCCTCAACGCCCCGGGGGTCGGTAGATACGCAGTATTTT. It translates to CASTPRGSVDTQYF.

This chain joins TRBV10-3 and TRBJ2-1; 7 bases fit TRBD2. The germline gives CDR1 ENHRY, CDR2 SYGVKD. The length of the CDR3 is 14 residues. Trimming cost V 7 bases and J 9 bases; bases outside gene matches: 12. CDR3: CAITEGGPFSEQFF. As DNA, the CDR3 is TGTGCCATCACGGAGGGAGGGCCGTTCAGTGAGCAGTTCTTC.

The CDR3 sequence is CAIGRGNNQPQHF. CDR3 bases: TGTGCCATCGGCAGGGGGAACAATCAGCCCCAGCATTTT. This chain joins TRBV10-3 and TRBJ1-5, with 7 bases that match TRBD1. The CDR3 contains 13 residues. Germline CDR1 is ENHRY and CDR2 is SYGVKD. Unmatched junction bases numbered 4, after V lost 8 bases and J lost 3 bases.

The chain has TRBV7-9 and TRBJ2-1; 8 positions agree with TRBD2. Germline lookup yields CDR1 SEHNR and CDR2 FQNEAQ (reference sequence). J lost 6 bases, V lost 6 bases, and 7 bases had no gene match. This CDR3 has 14 residues. CDR3 sequence reads: CASRTTGTSNEQFF. Written as DNA, the CDR3 is TGTGCCAGCAGAACCACCGGGACTAGCAATGAGCAGTTCTTC.

CDR3 loop: CASSTTGSNQPQHF. Written as DNA, the CDR3 is TGTGCCAGCAGCACAACGGGAAGCAATCAGCCCCAGCATTTT. This chain joins TRBV7-9 and TRBJ1-5; D remains unclear. The CDR3 has 14 amino acids. With 5 bases removed from V and 1 base from J, the gap between germline ends came to 9 bases. Germline V lookup: CDR1 SEHNR, CDR2 FQNEAQ (reference sequence).

V and J are TRBV7-2 and TRBJ1-5, with D possibly TRBD1 on 5 matching bases. CDR3 length equals 13 residues. Trimming pared 8 bases from V and 2 bases from J, leaving 10 bases between. Germline lookup yields CDR1 SGHTA and CDR2 FQGNSA. The CDR3 reads CASGGGGNQPQHF. The DNA of the CDR3 is TGTGCCAGCGGGGGAGGGGGCAATCAGCCCCAGCATTTT.